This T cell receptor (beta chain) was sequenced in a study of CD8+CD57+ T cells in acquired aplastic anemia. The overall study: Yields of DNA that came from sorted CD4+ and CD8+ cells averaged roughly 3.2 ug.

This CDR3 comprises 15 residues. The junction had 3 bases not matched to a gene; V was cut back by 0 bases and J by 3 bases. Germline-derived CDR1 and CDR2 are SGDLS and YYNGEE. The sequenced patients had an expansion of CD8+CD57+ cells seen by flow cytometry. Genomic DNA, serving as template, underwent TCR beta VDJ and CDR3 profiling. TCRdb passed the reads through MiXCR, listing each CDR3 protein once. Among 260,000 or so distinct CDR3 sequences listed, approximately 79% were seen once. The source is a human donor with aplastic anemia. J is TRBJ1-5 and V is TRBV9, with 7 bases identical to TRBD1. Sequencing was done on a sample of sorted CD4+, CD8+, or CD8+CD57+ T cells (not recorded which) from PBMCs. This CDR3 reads CASSVAGTVNQPQHF. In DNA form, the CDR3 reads TGTGCCAGCAGCGTAGCGGGGACAGTCAATCAGCCCCAGCATTTT.